The clone carrying this T cell receptor beta chain was recorded at least ten times. Its antigen is undetermined. Unique molecular identifiers tagged individual cDNA molecules. TCRdb passed the 5' RACE reads through MiXCR, listing each CDR3 protein once. The profile shows approximately 97,000 distinct CDR3 sequences, approximately 11% of them singletons. The source of the sample is a study of early T cells in non-severe SARS-CoV-2 infection. Study as a whole: The input, bulk RNA from unsorted whole blood, was sequenced, and chains were unpaired.

Whole-study findings and limits: Matches to VDJdb favored anti-spike CD8 responses and missed private and CD4 specificities.

Germline V gives CDR1 MNHEY, CDR2 SVGAGI. The CDR3 covers 14 residues. V was trimmed by 5 bases and J by 7 bases, leaving 14 bases between them. The chain is built from TRBV6-5 and TRBJ2-2; TRBD2 might be the D (5 bases). Sample: whole blood, taken at baseline. This receptor was obtained from an adult who was a healthcare worker with PCR-confirmed SARS-CoV-2 infection or an uninfected control (not recorded which). The CDR3 region is CASSRDIRGGELFF. CDR3 nucleotide sequence: TGTGCCAGCAGTCGAGATATCCGGGGCGGGGAGCTGTTTTTT.